This passage covers 18 T cell receptor beta chains from one sample sequenced in a study of cytomegalovirus exposure and HLA in healthy donors. Both 60 Vbeta primers and 13 Jbeta primers went into the PCR. Profiled with immunoSEQ multiplex PCR; TCRdb holds only in-frame clones, not every one. The sample has 100,000 to 150,000 clones, about 15% seen once. The specimen was PBMCs. The receptors here all came from a female donor in good health and CMV-seropositive.

CDR3: CSVKGQGNTEAFF. DNA for the CDR3: TGCAGCGTGAAAGGACAGGGTAACACTGAAGCTTTCTTT. V usage is TRBV29-1 and J usage is TRBJ1-1, with 8 bases matching TRBD1. Germline V lookup: CDR1 SQVTM, CDR2 ANQGSEA. The ends lost 6 bases at V and 2 bases at J; junction bases unmatched: 5. The CDR3 consists of 13 residues.

This clone has a handful of counts. V and J are TRBV5-1 and TRBJ1-1, with 7 bases identical to TRBD1. The CDR3 consists of 13 residues. Losses at the gene ends were 5 bases for V and 1 base for J; bases not matched to a gene: 2. CDR1 and CDR2 (germline): SGHRS, YFSETQ. CDR3 amino acids: CASSGQENTEAFF. The CDR3, as DNA: TGCGCCAGCAGTGGACAGGAGAACACTGAAGCTTTCTTT.

The chain uses TRBV30 and TRBJ2-5; D may be TRBD2 (6 bases). Germline V gene sequence: CDR1 GTSNPN, CDR2 SVGIG (reference sequence). The CDR3 runs to 11 residues. The V end lost 3 bases, the J end lost 7 bases, and 9 bases lay between the germline ends. For the CDR3, the DNA is TGTGCCTGGAGAGTGGAGGGGACCCAGTACTTC. This encodes CAWRVEGTQYF.

V usage is TRBV27 and J usage is TRBJ2-7; a possible D gene is TRBD2 (6 bases). The CDR3 is made up of 16 amino acids. V was clipped by 8 bases and J by 0 bases, with 20 bases between them. From germline, CDR1 is MNHEY and CDR2 SMNVEV (reference sequence). The CDR3 DNA sequence: TGTGCCAGCGCTCCCAGCGGCGGGGAGAGCTCCTACGAGCAGTACTTC. Translated, it gives CASAPSGGESSYEQYF.

Concerning this clone: An end of the junction differs from the germline gene, which may be a read error. The chain is built from TRBV6-1 and TRBJ2-3, with D maybe TRBD1 (6 bases). CDR1 is MNHNS, CDR2 SASEGT, per germline. The CDR3 spans 16 residues. For the CDR3, the DNA is TGTGCCAGCAGTGAATGGACAGTTTACTACACAGATGCGCAGTATTTT. It is translated as CASSEWTVYYTDAQYF.

This clone came up a few times. V usage is TRBV30 and J usage is TRBJ1-6, with a tentative D call TRBD1 (6 bases). Germline V lookup: CDR1 GTSNPN, CDR2 SVGIG (reference sequence). The V gene lost 8 bases and the J gene lost 12 bases, with 26 bases spanning the gap. The CDR3 consists of 15 residues. The CDR3 reads CAGYYSDRRLGPLHF. The CDR3 DNA is TGTGCCGGTTATTATTCCGACAGGCGGCTAGGACCCCTCCACTTT.

In its sample, this clone was seen a few times. The chain recombines TRBV4-1 with TRBJ2-3, with TRBD2 identical over 14 bases. V shed 2 bases, J shed 3 bases, and the junction held 4 bases outside the gene matches. Germline CDR1 reads MGHRA; CDR2 reads YSYEKL. This CDR3 spans 17 amino acids. The CDR3 DNA is TGCGCCAGCAGCCAATCGGGACTAGCGGGAGTAACAGATACGCAGTATTTT. Translation gives CASSQSGLAGVTDTQYF.

V and J are TRBV7-9 and TRBJ2-2; D is possibly TRBD2 (7 bases). V gave up 3 bases and J gave up 4 bases, with 9 bases separating them. Germline lookup yields CDR1 SEHNR and CDR2 FQNEAQ (reference sequence). The CDR3 is 14 residues long. CDR3 nucleotide sequence: TGTGCCAGCAGCTTCGGGGGGCGCACCGGGGAGCTGTTTTTT. Its protein is CASSFGGRTGELFF.

V usage is TRBV5-6 and J usage is TRBJ2-7; D might be TRBD2 (5 bases). Germline V gene data show CDR1 as SGHDT and CDR2 as YYEEEE. This CDR3 is 15 amino acids long. V dropped 3 bases and J dropped 4 bases, with 17 bases sitting between them. The CDR3 protein is CASSSPGLPGYEQYF. Written as DNA, the CDR3 is TGTGCCAGCAGCTCCCCCGGACTCCCGGGTTACGAGCAGTACTTC.

This clone was seen a handful of times. CDR3 DNA sequence: TGTGCCAGCTCACCACCTGGGTCCGCGGCTGGAAACACCATATATTTT. This gives the protein CASSPPGSAAGNTIYF. This chain uses TRBV18 with TRBJ1-3; no clear D. Germline CDR1 reads KGHSH; CDR2 reads LQKENI. CDR3 size: 16 residues. V gave up 0 bases and J gave up 2 bases, with 11 bases separating them.

The chain employs TRBV10-3 and TRBJ1-2, with D perhaps matching TRBD1 (6 bases). Germline V gives CDR1 ENHRY, CDR2 SYGVKD. Trimming left V 6 bases short and J 0 bases short, with 11 bases between. The CDR3 totals 14 residues. The CDR3 loop reads CAIRSDSSNYGYTF. Here the CDR3 DNA reads TGTGCCATCAGGTCGGACAGCTCTAACTATGGCTACACCTTC.

The rearrangement links TRBV30 to TRBJ2-5; possible D gene TRBD2, 6 bases. The ends were cut back, 2 bases at V and 5 bases at J, with 9 bases in the middle. CDR1 is GTSNPN and CDR2 is SVGIG in the germline V gene (reference sequence). This CDR3 is 12 amino acids long. The CDR3 sequence: CAWSTLAETQYF. The CDR3 DNA reads TGTGCCTGGAGTACACTAGCTGAGACCCAGTACTTC.

This clone was counted between two and nine times. The chain joins TRBV9 to TRBJ1-1; D gene ambiguous. Trimming stripped 0 bases from V and 2 bases from J, with 8 bases between. Germline loops: CDR1 SGDLS, CDR2 YYNGEE. The CDR3 spans 14 residues. CDR3 DNA: TGTGCCAGCAGCGTAGCTACCCGAAACACTGAAGCTTTCTTT. Translating it yields CASSVATRNTEAFF.

This clone came up a few times. The V gene is TRBV7-2, the J gene TRBJ2-5, with 9 bases lining up with TRBD2. Germline V gene sequence: CDR1 SGHTA, CDR2 FQGNSA. Trimming took 7 bases from V and 10 from J; bases not matched to a gene: 13. The CDR3 is 14 amino acids. The CDR3 DNA sequence: TGTGCCAGCAATCGGCGGGAGGGCTCGGGGGTCCAGTACTTC. The encoded protein is CASNRREGSGVQYF.

This chain connects TRBV5-1 to TRBJ2-7; D gene uncertain. Looked up from germline, CDR1 is SGHRS and CDR2 is YFSETQ. V was clipped by 1 base and J by 5 bases, with 10 bases between them. This CDR3 region has 13 residues. CDR3 in amino acids: CASSLFVADEQYF. CDR3 DNA sequence: TGCGCCAGCAGCTTGTTTGTCGCGGACGAGCAGTACTTC.

Written as DNA, the CDR3 is TGTGCCAGCAGCTTTATGGGGGCGGCCGGGGAGCTGTTTTTT. Translation: CASSFMGAAGELFF. The V gene is TRBV5-4, the J gene TRBJ2-2, with a weak D call TRBD1 (6 bases). CDR3 length: 14 amino acids. V was trimmed by 2 bases and J by 6 bases, leaving 11 bases between them. Looked up from germline, CDR1 is SGHNT and CDR2 is YYREEE (reference sequence).

The table lists this clone with a few counts. The genes are TRBV28 and TRBJ1-2; D remains ambiguous. CDR1 and CDR2 from the germline V gene are MDHEN and SYDVKM. This CDR3 is built from 12 residues. V was trimmed by 6 bases and J by 8 bases, leaving 13 bases between them. Written as DNA, the CDR3 is TGTGCCAGCAGCTCGGAGAGAAGGGGCTACACCTTC. It is translated as CASSSERRGYTF.

CDR3 loop: CASSLDSSSYEQYF. CDR3 coding DNA: TGTGCCAGCAGCTTAGATTCGAGCTCCTACGAGCAGTACTTC. The chain employs TRBV11-2 and TRBJ2-7; D ambiguous. This CDR3 has 14 amino acids. Germline values: CDR1 SGHAT, CDR2 FQNNGV. V was clipped by 0 bases and J by 0 bases, with 6 bases between them.